The 24 T cell receptor beta chains below all came from one sample that was sequenced in a study of blood T cell repertoires in COVID-19. Some clones are missing from TCRdb's copy, which holds only in-frame ones; the method was immunoSEQ multiplex PCR. The data show some 220,000 clones, with roughly 88% seen just once and over 3% held by the top ten. The sample comprised PBMCs or T cells enriched from blood (not recorded which). The receptors come from a woman aged 40-49 years with acute COVID-19.

The V and J genes are TRBV7-9 and TRBJ2-7; D is possibly TRBD1 (6 bases). The CDR3 consists of 15 residues. Germline CDR1 reads SEHNR; CDR2 reads FQNEAQ (reference sequence). Trimming pared 4 bases from V and 2 bases from J, leaving 15 bases between. The CDR3 coding sequence is TGTGCCAGCAGCTCAAATGACAGGACTCCCTACGAGCAGTACTTC. Translating it yields CASSSNDRTPYEQYF.

The V call is TRBV15, the J call TRBJ1-5, with D possibly matching TRBD1 (6 bases). V gave up 2 bases and J gave up 0 bases, with 14 bases separating them. Germline-derived CDR1 and CDR2 are LNHNV and YYDKDF (reference sequence). The CDR3 is 17 amino acids. The CDR3 DNA sequence: TGTGCCACCAGCAGACCCCAGGGGTCCGATAGCAATCAGCCCCAGCATTTT. This gives the protein CATSRPQGSDSNQPQHF.

Regarding this clone: Additional DNA sequences in this sample encode the identical CDR3. The chain combines TRBV7-9 with TRBJ1-1; TRBD1 might be the D (6 bases). Germline V gene sequence: CDR1 SEHNR, CDR2 FQNEAQ (reference sequence). V was cut by 5 bases and J by 4 bases, with 14 bases left in between. This CDR3 region has 14 residues. The CDR3 DNA reads TGTGCCAGCAGCCTAGGGGGGGGCGGCACTGAAGCTTTCTTT. Translated: CASSLGGGGTEAFF.

This chain uses TRBV12-5 with TRBJ1-1, with 7 bases matching TRBD1. Germline V gene sequence: CDR1 LGHNT, CDR2 FRNRAP. V was pared by 7 bases and J by 1 base, with 6 bases of the junction left unmatched. There are 14 residues in the CDR3. The CDR3 DNA reads TGTGCTAGTGCCCAGACAGGGTGGAACACTGAAGCTTTCTTT. Amino acid sequence: CASAQTGWNTEAFF.

The V call is TRBV5-4, the J call TRBJ1-1; unclear D gene. Trimming cost V 4 bases and J 2 bases, with 12 bases left between them. The CDR3 contains 14 residues. Germline V gene data show CDR1 as SGHNT and CDR2 as YYREEE (reference sequence). The CDR3, as DNA: TGTGCCAGCAGCCCGGGCGGGCCAAACACTGAAGCTTTCTTT. Translation: CASSPGGPNTEAFF.

The chain links TRBV9 to TRBJ1-2; D is unresolved. Germline CDR1 reads SGDLS; CDR2 reads YYNGEE. CDR3 length equals 14 residues. V lost 0 bases to trimming and J lost 4 bases, with 10 bases between them. CDR3 nucleotides: TGTGCCAGCAGCGTAGCCAGTCTAGCCTATGGCTACACCTTC. Translated: CASSVASLAYGYTF.

Written as DNA, the CDR3 is TGTGCCAGTGGACAGGGAACTGGAGGCTACACCTTC. The encoded protein is CASGQGTGGYTF. The V call is TRBV13, the J call TRBJ1-2; 8 bases align to TRBD1. The J segment lost 8 bases and the V segment lost 9 bases, leaving 8 bases of the junction unmatched. The CDR3 is 12 amino acids. The germline V gene has CDR1 PRHDT and CDR2 FYEKMQ (reference sequence).

The table lists this clone with a count of one. V and J are TRBV11-2 and TRBJ1-1, with no clear D. V was cut by 0 bases and J by 1 base, with 9 bases left in between. Germline CDR1 reads SGHAT; CDR2 reads FQNNGV. The CDR3 has 15 amino acids. The CDR3, as DNA: TGTGCCAGCAGCTTAGAACGGGAATGGAACACTGAAGCTTTCTTT. Protein sequence: CASSLEREWNTEAFF.

This clone was counted a single time. The gene calls are TRBV5-6 and TRBJ1-2; D is undetermined. V was shortened by 0 bases and J by 7 bases, with 13 bases between the two germline ends. The CDR3 runs 14 residues. The germline V gene encodes CDR1 SGHDT and CDR2 YYEEEE. This chain's CDR3 is CASSLEFLGSGYTF. CDR3 DNA: TGTGCCAGCAGCTTGGAGTTCCTTGGGAGTGGCTACACCTTC.

The chain uses TRBV7-2 and TRBJ2-1; 13 nucleotides match TRBD2. J lost 5 bases, V lost 5 bases, and 0 bases had no gene match. The CDR3 contains 14 residues. Germline V gene sequence: CDR1 SGHTA, CDR2 FQGNSA. CDR3 DNA: TGTGCCAGCAGCGGGACTAGCGGGAACAATGAGCAGTTCTTC. It yields the protein CASSGTSGNNEQFF.

The chain recombines TRBV11-2 with TRBJ1-1; 8 nucleotides line up with TRBD1. Germline trimming cut 0 bases from V and 7 bases from J; bases unmatched to any gene: 7. CDR3 length: 15 amino acids. CDR1 and CDR2 from the germline V gene are SGHAT and FQNNGV. CDR3 sequence: CASSLDQGAGFEAFF. The CDR3 DNA follows: TGTGCCAGCAGCTTAGATCAGGGGGCTGGATTTGAAGCTTTCTTT.

V gene TRBV20-1 combines with J gene TRBJ2-3; D remains unclear. The CDR3 sequence is 12 residues long. CDR1 and CDR2 from the germline V gene are DFQATT and SNEGSKA (reference sequence). Trimming pared 3 bases from V and 3 bases from J, leaving 7 bases between. CDR3 nucleotide sequence: TGCAGTGCTAGTATGCGGACAGATACGCAGTATTTT. The encoded protein is CSASMRTDTQYF.

The gene calls are TRBV9 and TRBJ1-2; D may be TRBD1 (6 bases). Trimming removed 6 bases from V and 0 bases from J, with 12 bases in between. This CDR3 has 14 residues. The germline gives CDR1 SGDLS, CDR2 YYNGEE. Here the CDR3 reads CASNRQVANYGYTF. DNA of the CDR3: TGTGCCAGCAACAGACAGGTAGCTAACTATGGCTACACCTTC.

The rearrangement joins TRBV2 to TRBJ1-1; 8 nucleotides line up with TRBD1. J gave up 7 bases and V 1 base, and 8 bases lay outside the gene matches. This CDR3 spans 15 amino acids. Germline V gives CDR1 SNHLY, CDR2 FYNNEI. CDR3: CASSEEGRGLGEAFF. The CDR3 DNA follows: TGTGCCAGCAGTGAAGAGGGCAGGGGGCTTGGTGAAGCTTTCTTT.

The CDR3 coding sequence is TGTGCCAGCAGACCAGGGGGAACAGATACGCAGTATTTT. It is translated as CASRPGGTDTQYF. The chain links TRBV12-3 or TRBV12-4 to TRBJ2-3; 7 bases are shared with TRBD1. This CDR3 spans 13 amino acids. V was pared by 6 bases and J by 3 bases, with 3 bases of the junction left unmatched.

This chain joins TRBV30 and TRBJ1-1, with D unclear. The V gene's germline CDR1 is GTSNPN and CDR2 SVGIG (reference sequence). This CDR3 is built from 15 residues. Trimming pared 0 bases from V and 0 bases from J, leaving 11 bases between. CDR3 protein: CAWSVDGPMNTEAFF. The DNA of the CDR3 is TGTGCCTGGAGTGTTGATGGGCCCATGAACACTGAAGCTTTCTTT. Variable domain in full (rest from reference TRBV30 and TRBJ1-1): SQTIHQWPATLVQPVGSPLSLECTVEGTSNPNLYWYRQAAGRGLQLLFYSVGIGQISSEVPQNLSASRPQDRQFILSSKKLLLSDSGFYLCAWSVDGPMNTEAFFGQGTRLTVV.

This rearrangement joins TRBV27 to TRBJ2-7; D is unclear. The V and J ends lost 0 bases and 5 bases respectively, with 8 bases between them. Germline V lookup: CDR1 MNHEY, CDR2 SMNVEV (reference sequence). This CDR3 has 13 amino acids. The CDR3 DNA is TGTGCCAGCAGTTTATCGGGCACAGACGAGCAGTACTTC. Its translation: CASSLSGTDEQYF.

The chain carries TRBV4-3 and TRBJ2-3; D perhaps matches TRBD2 (6 bases). V was pared by 2 bases and J by 6 bases, with 12 bases between. Germline V gives CDR1 LGHNA, CDR2 YSLEER. The CDR3 loop spans 14 amino acids. CDR3 residues: CASSQIQGTDTQYF. For the CDR3, the DNA is TGCGCCAGCAGCCAAATCCAAGGGACTGATACGCAGTATTTT.

The V gene is TRBV12-3 or TRBV12-4, the J gene TRBJ1-3; D is undetermined. Trimming took off 6 bases at V and 4 bases at J, with 10 bases between the two ends. This CDR3 is 13 amino acids long. DNA for the CDR3: TGTGCCAGCAGGCGTTTGGTAGGAAACACCATATATTTT. Protein: CASRRLVGNTIYF.

V and J are TRBV6-6 and TRBJ2-3, with D perhaps TRBD1 (6 bases). The CDR3 extends over 15 amino acids. CDR1 MNHNY and CDR2 SVGAGI come from the germline V gene (reference sequence). V gave up 11 bases and J gave up 0 bases, with 18 bases separating them. CDR3 sequence reads: CASQGWGRSTDTQYF. CDR3 nucleotide sequence: TGTGCCTCCCAAGGGTGGGGGCGAAGCACAGATACGCAGTATTTT.

The J gene is TRBJ1-6, the V gene TRBV18; D uncertain. The V gene's germline CDR1 is KGHSH and CDR2 LQKENI. The V and J ends lost 4 bases and 5 bases respectively, with 6 bases between them. The CDR3 is made up of 13 amino acids. The CDR3 reads CASSRADNSPLHF. The DNA for the CDR3 is TGTGCCAGCTCACGGGCAGATAATTCACCCCTCCACTTT.

In DNA, the CDR3 is TGTGCCAGCAGACGACAGGCCAGCTCCTATAATTCACCCCTCCACTTT. It codes for CASRRQASSYNSPLHF. The gene calls are TRBV3-1 (or the pseudogene TRBV3-2) and TRBJ1-6, with a weak D call TRBD1 (6 bases). This CDR3 has 16 residues. Trimming cost V 6 bases and J 0 bases, with 12 bases left between them. Looked up from germline, CDR1 is LGHDT and CDR2 is YNNKEL (reference sequence).

This clone was counted a single time. The rearrangement joins TRBV3-1 (or the pseudogene TRBV3-2) to TRBJ2-7; TRBD2 aligns across 7 bases. With 3 bases clipped from V and 2 bases from J, the junction kept 1 base outside the gene matches. CDR1 LGHDT and CDR2 YNNKEL come from the germline V gene (reference sequence). The CDR3 length is 13 residues. The CDR3 sequence is CASSHRGAYEQYF. CDR3 sequence (DNA): TGTGCCAGCAGCCATCGGGGGGCCTACGAGCAGTACTTC.

The DNA of the CDR3 is TGTGCCAGAGAGGATCTACAGGGCGGAACGGTTAATGAAAAACTGTTTTTT. Amino acid sequence: CAREDLQGGTVNEKLFF. The J gene is TRBJ1-4, the V gene TRBV7-6; a weak D match, TRBD1 (6 bases). The V end lost 9 bases, the J end lost 4 bases, and 24 bases lay between the germline ends. Germline CDR1 and CDR2: SGHVS and FNYEAQ. The CDR3 consists of 17 residues.